This T cell receptor beta chain derives from a study of blood T cells in healthy people across ages. Findings and caveats of the study: Getting older went along with TCR beta diversity per million T cells dropping roughly linearly.

Isolated per sample were at least 6 million PBMCs. In germline, CDR1 is DFQATT, CDR2 SNEGSKA (reference sequence). The CDR3 consists of 11 residues. The V end lost 6 bases, the J end lost 10 bases, and 13 bases lay between the germline ends. Through a sample-barcoded 5' primer and a J-beta primer mix, a second PCR was run for roughly 6 to 12 cycles. Each cDNA molecule was tagged by a template-switch adaptor with 12 random nucleotides. TCRdb fed the 5' RACE reads into MiXCR, producing one record per CDR3 protein. The sample includes 730,000 or so distinct CDR3 sequences, around two fifths of them seen just once. This clonotype was seen many times. Antigen: not known.

Sequences were obtained from blood. The sequence derives from a man older than 75 in good health. This chain joins TRBV20-1 and TRBJ2-1; weak D call: TRBD1 (6 bases). CDR3 sequence: CSAKRGYEQFF. DNA of the CDR3: TGCAGTGCAAAAAGGGGGTACGAGCAGTTCTTC.